The clone carrying this T cell receptor (beta chain) was recorded once. Its antigen is as yet unknown. The entry originates in a study of chemoradiotherapy in HPV16-positive cancers. Whole-study context: Candidate HPV-specific T-cell clones and common TCR motifs came from functional assays in a couple of HPV16-positive patients. General observations from the study: In HPV16-positive patients, HPV-responsive T-cell expansion tracked better recurrence-free survival. The functional HPV-specific definition rests on just a couple of HPV16-positive patients.

Germline values: CDR1 ENHRY, CDR2 SYGVKD. Trimming removed 3 bases at V and 6 bases at J, with 11 bases between. The CDR3 contains 14 residues. Generated by immunoSEQ multiplex PCR, the TCRdb table keeps only in-frame clones and is missing some. The table includes about 1,100 clones, roughly 82% detected once. Sequenced material: tumor tissue, taken from a patient who underwent chemoradiotherapy. The TCR comes from a human donor with HPV-associated anogenital cancer. V and J are TRBV10-3 and TRBJ2-2, with unresolved D. This CDR3 is CAISEGSEPGELFF. The CDR3 DNA sequence: TGTGCCATCAGTGAAGGGTCGGAGCCCGGGGAGCTGTTTTTT.